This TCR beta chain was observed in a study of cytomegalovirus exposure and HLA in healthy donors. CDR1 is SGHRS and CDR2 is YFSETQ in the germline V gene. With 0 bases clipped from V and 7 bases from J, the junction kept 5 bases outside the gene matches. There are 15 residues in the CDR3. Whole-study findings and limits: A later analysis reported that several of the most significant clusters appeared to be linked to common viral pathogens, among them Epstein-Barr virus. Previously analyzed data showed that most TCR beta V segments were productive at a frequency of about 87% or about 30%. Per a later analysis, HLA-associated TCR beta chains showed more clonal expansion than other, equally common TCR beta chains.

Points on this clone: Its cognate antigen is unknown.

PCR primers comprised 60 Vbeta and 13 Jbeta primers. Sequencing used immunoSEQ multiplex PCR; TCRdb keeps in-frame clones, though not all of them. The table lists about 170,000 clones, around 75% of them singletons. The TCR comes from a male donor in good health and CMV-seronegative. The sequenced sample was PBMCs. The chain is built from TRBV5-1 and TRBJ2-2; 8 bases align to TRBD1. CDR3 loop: CASSLGQGAGGELFF. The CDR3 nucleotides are TGCGCCAGCAGCTTGGGGCAGGGGGCCGGCGGGGAGCTGTTTTTT.